This TCR beta chain derives from a study of T cell changes during pregnancy in multiple sclerosis. V lost 2 bases and J lost 1; bases outside the gene matches: 6. The CDR3 contains 16 residues. Per germline, CDR1 PRHDT and CDR2 FYEKMQ (reference sequence). The data were produced by immunoSEQ multiplex PCR, yet TCRdb's version contains in-frame clones alone and is incomplete. This sample carries approximately 69,000 clones, 94% of them seen once, and the ten largest clones take about 0.5%. Sample: peripheral blood, taken in the third trimester of pregnancy. The clonotype originates from a female donor with multiple sclerosis, enrolled in a pregnancy study. The rearrangement uses TRBV13 and TRBJ1-1; TRBD1 aligns across 8 bases. CDR3 sequence: CASSLRRTGKNTEAFF. In DNA, the CDR3 is TGTGCCAGCAGCTTACGTCGGACAGGGAAGAACACTGAAGCTTTCTTT.